The 29 T cell receptor beta chains presented below share a single source sample, sequenced in a study of shared clonotypes between healthy human individuals. The table came from immunoSEQ multiplex PCR; TCRdb's copy has only in-frame clones and leaves some out. This sample yields 950,000 to 1,100,000 clones, of which 65% to 75% are seen a single time; approximately 1.5% belongs to the top ten. Sequences were obtained from memory CD4+ T cells sorted from blood. Stated subset: CD45RA-negative fraction. Receptors were obtained from a young man in good health.

This sequence joins TRBV7-3 and TRBJ2-2; D gene unclear. V was pared by 8 bases and J by 0 bases, with 19 bases between. The CDR3 consists of 17 residues. In germline, CDR1 is SGHTA, CDR2 FQGTGA. For the CDR3, the DNA is TGTGCCAGCGAAGGCCGAAGTAGCACAACGAACACCGGGGAGCTGTTTTTT. This translates into CASEGRSSTTNTGELFF.

In this sample, this clone turned up a few times. This rearrangement joins TRBV5-1 to TRBJ1-1; no firm D call. The ends were cut back, 4 bases at V and 3 bases at J, with 13 bases in the middle. The CDR3 loop spans 14 amino acids. Germline loops: CDR1 SGHRS, CDR2 YFSETQ. CDR3 amino acids: CASSQRPGDTEAFF. CDR3 DNA: TGCGCCAGCAGCCAACGTCCGGGTGACACTGAAGCTTTCTTT.

This chain uses TRBV2 with TRBJ1-6, with TRBD1 identical over 10 bases. This CDR3 has 15 residues. Per the germline V gene, CDR1 is SNHLY and CDR2 is FYNNEI. V lost 3 bases, J lost 10 bases, and 6 bases stayed unmatched. The CDR3 bases are TGTGCCAGCAGTGAGTTGGGACAGGGGACCTCACCCCTCCACTTT. Amino acid sequence: CASSELGQGTSPLHF.

The rearrangement links TRBV5-6 to TRBJ2-3, with D perhaps TRBD1 (6 bases). V was trimmed by 6 bases and J by 10 bases, leaving 21 bases between them. The germline gives CDR1 SGHDT, CDR2 YYEEEE. CDR3 length: 14 residues. CDR3 bases: TGTGCCAGCACACCCGTACCCGGACAGTTCGCGCAGTATTTT. As protein: CASTPVPGQFAQYF.

The rearrangement joins TRBV5-1 to TRBJ1-6; 11 nucleotides agree with TRBD1. Germline assignment: CDR1 SGHRS and CDR2 YFSETQ. This CDR3 is built from 17 residues. Trimming at V came to 10 bases and at J to 0 bases, leaving 9 bases not matched to a gene. The chain's CDR3 is CAYPGQGESSYNSPLHF. CDR3 bases: TGCGCCTACCCGGGACAGGGGGAGAGCTCCTATAATTCACCCCTCCACTTT.

The gene calls are TRBV30 and TRBJ1-2; maybe TRBD1 (5 bases). Trimming took off 2 bases at V and 5 bases at J, with 9 bases between the two ends. Germline V gene sequence: CDR1 GTSNPN, CDR2 SVGIG (reference sequence). The CDR3 contains 12 residues. The CDR3 loop reads CAWSNPGYGYTF. The CDR3 nucleotides are TGTGCCTGGAGTAACCCAGGGTATGGCTACACCTTC.

This clone was detected once. This chain connects TRBV4-3 to TRBJ1-6; D may be TRBD1 (5 bases). V lost 0 bases and J 7 bases, leaving 10 bases between the germline ends. Germline-derived CDR1 and CDR2 are LGHNA and YSLEER. CDR3 length: 15 amino acids. The CDR3 region is CASSQDTGANSPLHF. Written as DNA, the CDR3 is TGCGCCAGCAGCCAAGATACAGGTGCGAATTCACCCCTCCACTTT.

The J gene is TRBJ2-1, the V gene TRBV28; 7 bases line up with TRBD1. This CDR3 region has 14 residues. The J segment lost 7 bases and the V segment lost 6 bases, leaving 9 bases of the junction unmatched. Germline lookup yields CDR1 MDHEN and CDR2 SYDVKM. Here the CDR3 DNA reads TGTGCCAGCAGCGGGCCGGGACAGTCTAATGAGCAGTTCTTC. Translated: CASSGPGQSNEQFF.

The chain recombines TRBV18 with TRBJ2-1; D is possibly TRBD2 (6 bases). The CDR3 is 13 residues long. Trimming removed 7 bases from V and 8 bases from J, with 15 bases in between. CDR1 is KGHSH, CDR2 LQKENI, per germline. The chain's CDR3 is CASCRTTHDEQFF. The CDR3 nucleotides are TGTGCCAGCTGCCGGACTACCCACGATGAGCAGTTCTTC.

The V call is TRBV5-6, the J call TRBJ1-1, with D unclear. This CDR3 region has 14 residues. The V end lost 0 bases, the J end lost 4 bases, and 10 bases lay between the germline ends. Germline V CDR1 and CDR2: SGHDT, YYEEEE. In DNA form, the CDR3 reads TGTGCCAGCAGCTTGGGGTCTGTCTTCACTGAAGCTTTCTTT. It specifies CASSLGSVFTEAFF.

The chain joins TRBV11-2 to TRBJ2-1, with 8 bases aligning to TRBD2. CDR3 length equals 14 residues. J lost 6 bases, V lost 5 bases, and 6 bases had no gene match. CDR1 SGHAT and CDR2 FQNNGV come from the germline V gene. CDR3 DNA sequence: TGTGCCAGCAGCAATACCGGGACTAGCAATGAGCAGTTCTTC. Translated: CASSNTGTSNEQFF.

The V and J genes are TRBV19 and TRBJ2-3; D might be TRBD1 (5 bases). CDR3 length: 15 residues. V was trimmed by 9 bases and J by 0 bases, leaving 16 bases between them. Germline lookup yields CDR1 LNHDA and CDR2 SQIVND (reference sequence). CDR3 coding DNA: TGTGCCAGCGCATACGGACATTCTAGCACAGATACGCAGTATTTT. Its translation is CASAYGHSSTDTQYF.

V and J are TRBV15 and TRBJ1-3; D is ambiguous. V lost 0 bases to trimming and J lost 0 bases, with 9 bases between them. The CDR3 loop spans 16 amino acids. In germline, CDR1 is LNHNV, CDR2 YYDKDF (reference sequence). The CDR3 bases are TGTGCCACCAGCAGAGATGTGGCGAGCTCTGGAAACACCATATATTTT. Encoded protein: CATSRDVASSGNTIYF.

The V gene is TRBV6-1, the J gene TRBJ2-7; the D gene could be TRBD1 or TRBD2 (5 bases each). There are 14 residues in the CDR3. The germline CDR1 and CDR2 sequences are MNHNS and SASEGT. The V end was cut by 0 bases, the J end by 3 bases, with 9 bases between. CDR3 coding DNA: TGTGCCAGCAGTGAAGCGGGACCGCTCTACGAGCAGTACTTC. Amino acids: CASSEAGPLYEQYF.

This clone was seen ten or more times. The V and J genes are TRBV27 and TRBJ2-6, with D uncertain. Trimming removed 3 bases at V and 2 bases at J, with 11 bases between. Germline CDR1 reads MNHEY; CDR2 reads SMNVEV (reference sequence). The CDR3 totals 16 residues. The CDR3 spells CASSFRSGTGANVLTF. The CDR3, as DNA: TGTGCCAGCAGTTTTAGGTCGGGCACTGGGGCCAACGTCCTGACTTTC.

V gene TRBV4-3 combines with J gene TRBJ2-1; perhaps TRBD2 as D (6 bases). The germline V gene encodes CDR1 LGHNA and CDR2 YSLEER. CDR3 length: 15 amino acids. V gave up 1 base and J gave up 4 bases, with 11 bases separating them. The CDR3 bases are TGCGCCAGCAGCCAAGCGGGTAGCGGATACAATGAGCAGTTCTTC. Its protein is CASSQAGSGYNEQFF.

The chain employs TRBV20-1 and TRBJ2-4; 7 bases match TRBD2. The CDR3 contains 11 residues. Losses at the gene ends were 3 bases for V and 11 bases for J; bases not matched to a gene: 4. The germline V gene encodes CDR1 DFQATT and CDR2 SNEGSKA (reference sequence). CDR3 bases: TGCAGTGCTAGCGGGGGGAAGGTTCAGTACTTC. It translates to CSASGGKVQYF.

The chain has TRBV20-1 and TRBJ2-7; perhaps TRBD1 as D (6 bases). The CDR3 is 11 residues long. Germline-derived CDR1 and CDR2 are DFQATT and SNEGSKA (reference sequence). V was shortened by 8 bases and J by 4 bases, with 12 bases between the two germline ends. Here the CDR3 reads CSIRGTYEQYF. As DNA, the CDR3 is TGCAGTATCAGGGGCACGTACGAGCAGTACTTC.

V usage is TRBV28 and J usage is TRBJ1-6, with D uncertain. The V and J ends lost 3 bases and 7 bases respectively, with 10 bases between them. Germline V gives CDR1 MDHEN, CDR2 SYDVKM. This CDR3 contains 14 residues. CDR3 nucleotide sequence: TGTGCCAGCAGTTTGCGGGCCGGCAATTCACCCCTCCACTTT. Its translation is CASSLRAGNSPLHF.

Details on this clone: Being one base from a much bigger clone, this may be a read error. The chain is built from TRBV10-1 and TRBJ2-2; 7 positions agree with TRBD1. CDR3 length: 14 residues. After removal of 6 bases from V and 1 base from J, the junction contained 2 bases not matched to a gene. Germline lookup yields CDR1 WNHNN and CDR2 SYGVQD (reference sequence). The CDR3 nucleotides are TGCGCCAGCAGCCGGGACAGGAACACCGGGGAGCTGTTTTTT. It encodes CASSRDRNTGELFF.

The chain links TRBV5-1 to TRBJ1-1; tentatively, D is TRBD1 (6 bases). From germline, CDR1 is SGHRS and CDR2 YFSETQ. Trimming pared 0 bases from V and 5 bases from J, leaving 14 bases between. CDR3 length: 15 residues. The CDR3 protein is CASSLVDPGVTEAFF. CDR3 nucleotides: TGCGCCAGCAGCTTGGTCGATCCAGGGGTGACTGAAGCTTTCTTT.

The V and J genes are TRBV28 and TRBJ2-3; D might be TRBD1 (6 bases). From germline, CDR1 is MDHEN and CDR2 SYDVKM. Between the trimmed V and J ends, which lost 4 bases and 5 bases, there was a span of 7 bases. The CDR3 consists of 12 residues. The DNA for the CDR3 is TGTGCCAGCAGTTCACAGGGAGATACGCAGTATTTT. Protein sequence: CASSSQGDTQYF.

The J gene is TRBJ2-5, the V gene TRBV29-1; D remains unclear. This CDR3 region has 17 residues. The germline V gene has CDR1 SQVTM and CDR2 ANQGSEA. The V end lost 7 bases, the J end lost 2 bases, and 26 bases lay between the germline ends. CDR3 sequence reads: CSAKRHGWQSDQETQYF. The CDR3 bases are TGCAGCGCCAAAAGGCACGGATGGCAGAGTGATCAAGAGACCCAGTACTTC.

The CDR3: CASSRGQDRSSGNTIYF. The CDR3 DNA follows: TGTGCCAGCAGCCGCGGCCAAGATAGAAGCTCTGGAAACACCATATATTTT. The rearrangement joins TRBV5-4 to TRBJ1-3; no clear D. The CDR3 sequence is 17 residues long. Per the germline V gene, CDR1 is SGHNT and CDR2 is YYREEE (reference sequence). The V end was cut by 4 bases, the J end by 0 bases, with 17 bases between.

This chain links TRBV10-3 with TRBJ2-7; 12 bases fit TRBD2. This CDR3 region has 15 residues. Trimming removed 6 bases from V and 4 bases from J; junction bases left unmatched: 7. Per the germline V gene, CDR1 is ENHRY and CDR2 is SYGVKD. CDR3 amino acids: CAIRPTSGRFYEQYF. CDR3 nucleotides: TGTGCCATCAGACCGACTAGCGGGAGATTTTACGAGCAGTACTTC.

The CDR3 reads CASRYGIQTNEKLFF. Written as DNA, the CDR3 is TGCGCCAGCAGGTACGGGATACAAACGAATGAAAAACTGTTTTTT. This rearrangement joins TRBV10-2 to TRBJ1-4; no firm D call. Germline CDR1 is WSHSY and CDR2 is SAAADI. The CDR3 is 15 amino acids. Trimming took 6 bases from V and 5 from J, leaving 16 bases between them.

The chain recombines TRBV5-1 with TRBJ2-2; D is perhaps TRBD1 (6 bases). This CDR3 is 15 amino acids long. Germline V gene sequence: CDR1 SGHRS, CDR2 YFSETQ. Trimming cost V 2 bases and J 7 bases, with 15 bases left between them. CDR3 DNA: TGCGCCAGCAGCTTAGGTGCAGGGGCAAACGGGGAGCTGTTTTTT. It codes for CASSLGAGANGELFF. The full variable domain, in which reference TRBV5-1 and TRBJ2-2 provide the parts outside the CDR3, is KAGVTQTPRYLIKTRGQQVTLSCSPISGHRSVSWYQQTPGQGLQFLFEYFSETQRNKGNFPGRFSGRQFSNSRSEMNVSTLELGDSALYLCASSLGAGANGELFFGEGSRLTVL.

This clone was found a few times. Different DNA sequences within this sample yield the same CDR3. The rearrangement links TRBV2 to TRBJ2-1; D is undetermined. This CDR3 spans 11 amino acids. Between the trimmed V and J ends, which lost 4 bases and 5 bases, there was a span of 3 bases. Germline CDR1 and CDR2: SNHLY and FYNNEI. The CDR3 nucleotides are TGTGCCAGCAGTGGAAACAATGAGCAGTTCTTC. It yields the protein CASSGNNEQFF.

The V call is TRBV18, the J call TRBJ1-3, with a weak D call TRBD1 (6 bases). Germline CDR1 and CDR2: KGHSH and LQKENI. The ends were cut back, 8 bases at V and 0 bases at J, with 14 bases in the middle. CDR3 length equals 15 residues. CDR3 amino acids: CASHQDSSSGNTIYF. The CDR3 DNA sequence: TGTGCCAGCCATCAGGACAGTAGCTCTGGAAACACCATATATTTT.